This T cell receptor beta chain comes out of a study of T-cell reconstitution after alpha-beta-depleted transplantation in children. Study outcomes and limitations: Reported findings indicate that, about two months after transplant, alpha-beta T cells came from several hundred expanded clones, which were derived from non-depleted graft cells. Counts and diversity of T cells one year after transplant came mostly from newly produced T cells.

On this clonotype itself: Antigen specificity is unknown.

During its preparation, the TCRbeta library received unique molecular identifiers. Each CDR3 protein gets one entry after TCRdb re-called the PCR reads with MiXCR. The table includes about 870,000 distinct CDR3 sequences, roughly 15% detected once. The ends were cut back, 4 bases at V and 0 bases at J, with 10 bases in the middle. This CDR3 comprises 16 residues. Per the germline V gene, CDR1 is MDHEN and CDR2 is SYDVKM. J is TRBJ2-6 and V is TRBV28; D is uncertain. This TCR derives from a male patient younger than 18 who had a stem cell transplant for acute lymphoblastic leukemia, so the T cells may come from the graft donor. The material was PBMCs, mostly from graft donor cells, obtained 360 days after TCRalphabeta/CD19-depleted stem cell transplant. This CDR3 is CASSSRRFSGANVLTF. The CDR3 DNA reads TGTGCCAGCAGTTCTAGGCGGTTCTCTGGGGCCAACGTCCTGACTTTC.